The sequence of this TCR beta chain was determined in a study of OX40 agonist ivuxolimab in advanced cancers. CDR1 SGHDT and CDR2 YYEEEE come from the germline V gene. The CDR3 contains 17 residues. J lost 0 bases, V lost 0 bases, and 3 bases had no gene match. The assay was immunoSEQ multiplex PCR, and TCRdb's table has in-frame clones only and misses some. This table holds tens of thousands of clones, over 75% found once. This chain links TRBV5-6 with TRBJ1-5; 10 bases map to TRBD1. This TCR came from an adult with an advanced solid tumor such as melanoma, head and neck, liver or kidney cancer. The sequencing used CD4+ or CD8+ T cells sorted from blood, collected in a trial of the OX40 agonist ivuxolimab. The CDR3 nucleotides are TGTGCCAGCAGCTTGGGGACAGGGGGAGATAGCAATCAGCCCCAGCATTTT. As protein: CASSLGTGGDSNQPQHF.